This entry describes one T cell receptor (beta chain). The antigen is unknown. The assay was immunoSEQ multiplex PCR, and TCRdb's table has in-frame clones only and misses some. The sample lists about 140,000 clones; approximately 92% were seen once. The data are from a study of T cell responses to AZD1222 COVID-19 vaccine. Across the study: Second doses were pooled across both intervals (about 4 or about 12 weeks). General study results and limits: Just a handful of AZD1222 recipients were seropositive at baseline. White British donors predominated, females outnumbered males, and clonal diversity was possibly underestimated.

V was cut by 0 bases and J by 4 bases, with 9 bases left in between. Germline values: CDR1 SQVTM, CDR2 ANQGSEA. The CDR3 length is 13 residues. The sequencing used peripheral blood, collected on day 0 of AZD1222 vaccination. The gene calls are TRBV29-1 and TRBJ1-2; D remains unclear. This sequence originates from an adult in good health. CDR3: CSVEDQRSYGYTF. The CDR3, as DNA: TGCAGCGTTGAAGATCAAAGGAGCTATGGCTACACCTTC.